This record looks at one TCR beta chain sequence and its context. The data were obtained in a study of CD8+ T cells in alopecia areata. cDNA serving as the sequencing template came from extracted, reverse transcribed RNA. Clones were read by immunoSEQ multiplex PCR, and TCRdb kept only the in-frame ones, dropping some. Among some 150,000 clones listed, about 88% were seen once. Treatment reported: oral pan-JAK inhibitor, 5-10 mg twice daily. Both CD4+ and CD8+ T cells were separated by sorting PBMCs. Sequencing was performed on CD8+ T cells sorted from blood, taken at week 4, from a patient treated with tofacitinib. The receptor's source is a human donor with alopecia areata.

CDR3 sequence reads: CASSLMGEQYF. The CDR3 nucleotides read TGTGCCAGCAGCCTAATGGGGGAGCAGTACTTC. This sequence joins TRBV5-4 and TRBJ2-7; D uncertain. Trimming shortened V by 4 bases and J by 7 bases, and 9 bases separated the two germline ends. CDR3 length: 11 residues. Germline V gene data show CDR1 as SGHNT and CDR2 as YYREEE (reference sequence).